The clone carrying this TCR beta chain was seen a handful of times. Its target is unknown. V lost 0 bases and J lost 2; bases outside the gene matches: 13. Germline values: CDR1 LGHNA, CDR2 YSLEER. The CDR3 runs to 19 residues. The data derive from a study of blood T cells in healthy people across ages. The study, taken as a whole, reports: There was a strong correlation between TCR beta diversity and naive T cell percentage. Naive and antigen-experienced cells could not be conclusively compared, given unsorted PBMCs.

Together with a sample-barcoded 5' primer, a J-beta primer mix was included in a second PCR lasting about 7 to 12 cycles. TCRdb reprocessed the 5' RACE reads with MiXCR, giving one entry per CDR3 protein. The sample has around 500,000 distinct CDR3 sequences; 45% to 55% are singletons. The sample providers were healthy Caucasian people from Russia, aged roughly 6 to 90. Approximately 9.4 milliliters was the volume of peripheral blood drawn from each donor. This TCR was sampled from a man older than 75 in good health. Input material: blood. The rearrangement joins TRBV4-3 to TRBJ2-5; TRBD2 matches 9 bases. DNA for the CDR3: TGCGCCAGCAGCCAAGAAGTCCTGAGGCGGGAGGGAGATCAAGAGACCCAGTACTTC. This encodes CASSQEVLRREGDQETQYF.